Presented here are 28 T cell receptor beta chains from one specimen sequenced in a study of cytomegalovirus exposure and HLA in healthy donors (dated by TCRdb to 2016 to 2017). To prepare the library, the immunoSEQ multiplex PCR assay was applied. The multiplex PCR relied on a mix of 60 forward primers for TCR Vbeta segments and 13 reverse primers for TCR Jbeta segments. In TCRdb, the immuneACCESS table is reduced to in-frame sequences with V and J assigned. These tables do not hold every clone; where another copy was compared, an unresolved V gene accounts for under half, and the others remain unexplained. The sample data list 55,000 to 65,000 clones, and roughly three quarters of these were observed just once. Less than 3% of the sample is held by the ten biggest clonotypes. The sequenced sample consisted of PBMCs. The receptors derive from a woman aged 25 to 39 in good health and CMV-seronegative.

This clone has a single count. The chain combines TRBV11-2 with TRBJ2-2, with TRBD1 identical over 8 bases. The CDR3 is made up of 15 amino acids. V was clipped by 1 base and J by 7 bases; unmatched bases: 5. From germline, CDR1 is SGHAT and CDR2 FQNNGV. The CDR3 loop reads CASSLGAGGNGELFF. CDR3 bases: TGTGCCAGCAGCTTAGGGGCAGGGGGCAACGGGGAGCTGTTTTTT.

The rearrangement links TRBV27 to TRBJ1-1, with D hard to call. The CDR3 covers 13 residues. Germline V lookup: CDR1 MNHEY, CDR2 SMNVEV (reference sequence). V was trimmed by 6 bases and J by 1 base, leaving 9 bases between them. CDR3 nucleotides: TGTGCCAGCAGCCTTACAGAGAACACTGAAGCTTTCTTT. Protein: CASSLTENTEAFF.

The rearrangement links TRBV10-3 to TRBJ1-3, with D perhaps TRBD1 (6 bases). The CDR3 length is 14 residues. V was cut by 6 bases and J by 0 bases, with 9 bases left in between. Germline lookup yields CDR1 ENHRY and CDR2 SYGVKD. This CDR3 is CAIRGGLSGNTIYF. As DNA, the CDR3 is TGTGCCATCAGGGGGGGGCTCTCTGGAAACACCATATATTTT.

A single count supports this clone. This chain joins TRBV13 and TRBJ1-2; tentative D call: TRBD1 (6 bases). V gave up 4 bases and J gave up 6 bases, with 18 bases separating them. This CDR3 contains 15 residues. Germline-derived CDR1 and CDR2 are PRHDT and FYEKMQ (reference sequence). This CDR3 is CASSSLTGKRNGYTF. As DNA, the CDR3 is TGTGCCAGCAGCTCCCTTACAGGGAAGAGAAATGGCTACACCTTC.

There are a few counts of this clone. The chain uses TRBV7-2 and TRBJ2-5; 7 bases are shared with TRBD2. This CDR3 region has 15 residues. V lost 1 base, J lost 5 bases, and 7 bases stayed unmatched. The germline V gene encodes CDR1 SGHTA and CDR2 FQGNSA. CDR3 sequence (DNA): TGTGCCAGCAGCTTAGTGTGGGGGGGTGATGAGACCCAGTACTTC. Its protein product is CASSLVWGGDETQYF.

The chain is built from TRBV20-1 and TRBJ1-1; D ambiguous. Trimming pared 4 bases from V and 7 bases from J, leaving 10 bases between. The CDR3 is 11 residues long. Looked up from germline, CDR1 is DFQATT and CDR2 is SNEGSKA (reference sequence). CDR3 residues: CSATQRDEAFF. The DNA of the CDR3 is TGCAGTGCTACCCAGAGGGATGAAGCTTTCTTT.

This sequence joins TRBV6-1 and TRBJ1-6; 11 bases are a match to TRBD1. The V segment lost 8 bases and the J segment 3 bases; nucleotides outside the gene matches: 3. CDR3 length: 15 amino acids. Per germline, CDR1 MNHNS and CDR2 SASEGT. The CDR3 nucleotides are TGTGCCAGCGGACAGGGGGCTTTCTATAATTCACCCCTCCACTTT. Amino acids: CASGQGAFYNSPLHF.

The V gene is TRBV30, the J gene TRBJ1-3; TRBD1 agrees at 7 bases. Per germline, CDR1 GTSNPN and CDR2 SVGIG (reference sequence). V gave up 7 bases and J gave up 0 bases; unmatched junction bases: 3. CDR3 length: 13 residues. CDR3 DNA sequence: TGTGCCTACGGACAGGACTCTGGAAACACCATATATTTT. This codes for CAYGQDSGNTIYF. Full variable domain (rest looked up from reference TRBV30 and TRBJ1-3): SQTIHQWPATLVQPVGSPLSLECTVEGTSNPNLYWYRQAAGRGLQLLFYSVGIGQISSEVPQNLSASRPQDRQFILSSKKLLLSDSGFYLCAYGQDSGNTIYFGEGSWLTVV.

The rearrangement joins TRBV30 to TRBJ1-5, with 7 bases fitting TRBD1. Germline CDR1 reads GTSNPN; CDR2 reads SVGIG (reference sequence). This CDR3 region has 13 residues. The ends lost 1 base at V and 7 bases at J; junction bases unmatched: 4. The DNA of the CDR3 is TGTGCCTGGAGTGACAGGGGTGGGCAGCCCCAGCATTTT. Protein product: CAWSDRGGQPQHF.

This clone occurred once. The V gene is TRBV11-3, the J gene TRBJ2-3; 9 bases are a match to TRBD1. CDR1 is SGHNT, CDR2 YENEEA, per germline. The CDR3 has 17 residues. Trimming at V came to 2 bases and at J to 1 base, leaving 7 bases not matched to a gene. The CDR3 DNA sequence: TGTGCCAGCAGCTTACTGGGACAGGGAGGTGGCACAGATACGCAGTATTTT. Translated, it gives CASSLLGQGGGTDTQYF.

CDR3 residues: CASTPPEDTYGYTF. In nucleotides, the CDR3 is TGTGCCAGCACCCCCCCGGAGGATACCTATGGCTACACCTTC. This chain uses TRBV28 with TRBJ1-2; no reliable D call. CDR3 length equals 14 residues. V lost 7 bases and J 4 bases, leaving 16 bases between the germline ends. Per germline, CDR1 MDHEN and CDR2 SYDVKM.

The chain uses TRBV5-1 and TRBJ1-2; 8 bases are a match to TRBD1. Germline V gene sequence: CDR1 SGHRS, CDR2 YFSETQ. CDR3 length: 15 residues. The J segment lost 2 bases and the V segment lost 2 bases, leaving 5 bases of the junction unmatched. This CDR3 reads CASSFLWTGNYGYTF. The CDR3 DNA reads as TGCGCCAGCAGCTTCCTTTGGACAGGGAACTATGGCTACACCTTC.

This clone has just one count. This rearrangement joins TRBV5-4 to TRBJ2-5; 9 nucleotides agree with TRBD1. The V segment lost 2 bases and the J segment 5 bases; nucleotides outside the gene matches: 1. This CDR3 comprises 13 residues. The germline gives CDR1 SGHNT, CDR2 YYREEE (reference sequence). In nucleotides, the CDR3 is TGTGCCAGCAGCTTTGACAGGGGGGAGACCCAGTACTTC. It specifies CASSFDRGETQYF.

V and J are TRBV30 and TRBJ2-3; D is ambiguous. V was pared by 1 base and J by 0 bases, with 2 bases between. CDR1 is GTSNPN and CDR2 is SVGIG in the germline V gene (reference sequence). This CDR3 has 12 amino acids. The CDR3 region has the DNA TGTGCCTGGAGTGCTAGCACAGATACGCAGTATTTT. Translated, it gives CAWSASTDTQYF.

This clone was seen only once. The CDR3 bases are TGTGCCACCTTCTTCGCCGGGACAGGGGCCTTGAACACCGGGGAGCTGTTTTTT. Amino acid sequence: CATFFAGTGALNTGELFF. The chain combines TRBV19 with TRBJ2-2; 10 nucleotides align to TRBD1. The CDR3 is made up of 18 amino acids. The V gene end was trimmed by 10 bases and the J gene end by 1 base; junction bases not matched to a gene: 15. In germline, CDR1 is LNHDA, CDR2 SQIVND (reference sequence).

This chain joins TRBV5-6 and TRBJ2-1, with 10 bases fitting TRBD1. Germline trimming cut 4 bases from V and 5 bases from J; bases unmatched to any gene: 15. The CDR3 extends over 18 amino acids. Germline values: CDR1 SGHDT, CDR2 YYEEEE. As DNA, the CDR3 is TGTGCCAGCAGCCCAGACAGGGGGCGAAGGGTAATGGACAATGAGCAGTTCTTC. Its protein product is CASSPDRGRRVMDNEQFF. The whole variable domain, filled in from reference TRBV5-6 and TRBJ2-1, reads DAGVTQSPTHLIKTRGQQVTLRCSPKSGHDTVSWYQQALGQGPQFIFQYYEEEERQRGNFPDRFSGHQFPNYSSELNVNALLLGDSALYLCASSPDRGRRVMDNEQFFGPGTRLTVL.

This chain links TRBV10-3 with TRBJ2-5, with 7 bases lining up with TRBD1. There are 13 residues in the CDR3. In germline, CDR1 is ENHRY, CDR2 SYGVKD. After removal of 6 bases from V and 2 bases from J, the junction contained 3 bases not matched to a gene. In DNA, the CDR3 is TGTGCCATCAGGGGGACAGCTCAAGAGACCCAGTACTTC. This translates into CAIRGTAQETQYF.

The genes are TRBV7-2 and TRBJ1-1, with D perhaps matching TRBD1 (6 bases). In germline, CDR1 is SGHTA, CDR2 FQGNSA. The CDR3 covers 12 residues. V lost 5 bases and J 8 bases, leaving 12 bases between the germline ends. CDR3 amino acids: CASSLRTAEAFF. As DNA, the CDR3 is TGTGCCAGCAGCCTTAGGACAGCAGAAGCTTTCTTT.

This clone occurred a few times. The CDR3 is CASSELGQRGGENTEAFF. The CDR3, as DNA: TGTGCCAGCAGCGAACTGGGACAGAGGGGAGGTGAGAACACTGAAGCTTTCTTT. This sequence joins TRBV7-9 and TRBJ1-1, with 7 nucleotides matching TRBD1. Germline CDR1 reads SEHNR; CDR2 reads FQNEAQ (reference sequence). CDR3 length equals 18 residues. The trim removed 5 bases at V and 1 base at J, leaving 16 bases unmatched.

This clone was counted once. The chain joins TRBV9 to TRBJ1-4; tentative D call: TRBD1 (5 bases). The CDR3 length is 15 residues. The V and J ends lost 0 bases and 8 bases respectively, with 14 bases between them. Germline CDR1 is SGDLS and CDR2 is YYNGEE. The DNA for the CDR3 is TGTGCCAGCAGCGTAGACCAGGGCCTAGGCGAAAAACTGTTTTTT. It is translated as CASSVDQGLGEKLFF.

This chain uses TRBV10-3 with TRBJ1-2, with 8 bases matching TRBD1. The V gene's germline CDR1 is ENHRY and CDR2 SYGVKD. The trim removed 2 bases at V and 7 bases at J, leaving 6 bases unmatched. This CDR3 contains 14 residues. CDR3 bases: TGTGCCATCAGTGAGCAGGGGGCCAAGTCTGGCTACACCTTC. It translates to CAISEQGAKSGYTF.

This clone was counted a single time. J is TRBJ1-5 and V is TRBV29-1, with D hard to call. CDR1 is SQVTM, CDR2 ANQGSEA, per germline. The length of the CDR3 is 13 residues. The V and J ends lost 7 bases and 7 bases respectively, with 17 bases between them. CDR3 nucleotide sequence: TGCAGCGCCCAAAGCGGGTATGGACAGCCCCAGCATTTT. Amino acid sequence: CSAQSGYGQPQHF.

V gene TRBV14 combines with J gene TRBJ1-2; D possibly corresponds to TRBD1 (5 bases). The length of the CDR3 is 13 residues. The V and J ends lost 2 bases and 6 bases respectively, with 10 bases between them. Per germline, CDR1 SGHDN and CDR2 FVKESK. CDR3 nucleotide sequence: TGTGCCAGCAGCCAATGGGAGGGACATGGCTACACCTTC. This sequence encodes CASSQWEGHGYTF.

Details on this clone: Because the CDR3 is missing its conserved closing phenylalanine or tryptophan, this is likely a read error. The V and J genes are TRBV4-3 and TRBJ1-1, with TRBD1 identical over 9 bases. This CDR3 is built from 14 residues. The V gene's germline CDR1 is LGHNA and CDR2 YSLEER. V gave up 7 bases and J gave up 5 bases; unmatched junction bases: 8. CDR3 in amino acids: CASTPGQGGTEAFS. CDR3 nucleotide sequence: TGCGCCAGCACCCCGGGACAGGGTGGAACTGAAGCTTTCTCT.

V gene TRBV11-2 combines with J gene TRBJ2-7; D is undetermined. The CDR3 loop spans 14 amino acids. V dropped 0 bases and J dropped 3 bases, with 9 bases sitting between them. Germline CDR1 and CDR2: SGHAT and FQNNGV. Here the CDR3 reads CASSLDPHSYEQYF. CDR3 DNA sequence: TGTGCCAGCAGCTTAGATCCTCACAGCTACGAGCAGTACTTC.

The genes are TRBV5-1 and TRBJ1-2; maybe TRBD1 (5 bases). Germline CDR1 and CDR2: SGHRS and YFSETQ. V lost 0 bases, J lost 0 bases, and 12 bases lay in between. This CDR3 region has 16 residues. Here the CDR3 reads CASSLVQGGANYGYTF. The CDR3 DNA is TGCGCCAGCAGCTTGGTCCAAGGAGGGGCTAACTATGGCTACACCTTC.

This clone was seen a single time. CDR3 loop: CSVVPDRDFPFF. The CDR3 nucleotides are TGCAGCGTCGTACCCGACAGGGACTTCCCTTTCTTT. The chain employs TRBV29-1 and TRBJ1-1, with 7 bases aligning to TRBD1. Germline V gene data show CDR1 as SQVTM and CDR2 as ANQGSEA. The CDR3 has 12 amino acids. Trimming took 6 bases from V and 12 from J; bases not matched to a gene: 13. The whole variable domain, filled in from reference TRBV29-1 and TRBJ1-1, reads SAVISQKPSRDICQRGTSLTIQCQVDSQVTMMFWYRQQPGQSLTLIATANQGSEATYESGFVIDKFPISRPNLTFSTLTVSNMSPEDSSIYLCSVVPDRDFPFFGQGTRLTVV.

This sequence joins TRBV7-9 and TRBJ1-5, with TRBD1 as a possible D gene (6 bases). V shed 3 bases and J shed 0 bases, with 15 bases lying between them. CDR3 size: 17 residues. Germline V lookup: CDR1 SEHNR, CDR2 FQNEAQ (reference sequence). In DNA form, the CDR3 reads TGTGCCAGCAGCTTGGGCAGGGGAGGGGGTAGCAATCAGCCCCAGCATTTT. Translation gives CASSLGRGGGSNQPQHF.